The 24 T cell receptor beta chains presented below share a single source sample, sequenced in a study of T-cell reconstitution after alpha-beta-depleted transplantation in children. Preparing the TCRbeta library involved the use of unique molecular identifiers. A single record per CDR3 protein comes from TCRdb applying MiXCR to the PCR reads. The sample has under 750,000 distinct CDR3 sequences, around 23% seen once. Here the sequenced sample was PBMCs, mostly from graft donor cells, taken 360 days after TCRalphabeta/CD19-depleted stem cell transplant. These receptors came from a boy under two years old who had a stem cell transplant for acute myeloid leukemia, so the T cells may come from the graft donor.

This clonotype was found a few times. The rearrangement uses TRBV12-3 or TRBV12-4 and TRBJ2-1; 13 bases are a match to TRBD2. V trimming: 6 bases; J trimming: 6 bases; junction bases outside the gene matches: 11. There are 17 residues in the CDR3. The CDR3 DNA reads TGTGCCAGCAGCCTGGCCTCTACTAGCGGGGGGGGCAATGAGCAGTTCTTC. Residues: CASSLASTSGGGNEQFF.

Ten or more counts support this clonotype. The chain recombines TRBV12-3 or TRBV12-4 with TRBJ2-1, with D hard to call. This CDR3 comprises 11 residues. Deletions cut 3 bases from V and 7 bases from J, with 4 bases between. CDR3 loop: CASSFVNEQFF. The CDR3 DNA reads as TGTGCCAGCAGTTTTGTGAATGAGCAGTTCTTC.

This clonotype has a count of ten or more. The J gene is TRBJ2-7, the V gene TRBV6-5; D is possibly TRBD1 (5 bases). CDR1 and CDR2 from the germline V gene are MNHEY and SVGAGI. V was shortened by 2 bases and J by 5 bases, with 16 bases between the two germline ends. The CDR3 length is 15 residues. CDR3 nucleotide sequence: TGTGCCAGCAGTTACGCCTTCAGGGTAATCCACGAGCAGTACTTC. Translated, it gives CASSYAFRVIHEQYF.

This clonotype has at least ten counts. CDR3 in DNA: TGCAGTGCTGCCAGCGGGGGCTCATACAATGAGCAGTTCTTC. Translated, it gives CSAASGGSYNEQFF. This chain uses TRBV20-1 with TRBJ2-1; 8 bases line up with TRBD2. Losses at the gene ends were 5 bases for V and 4 bases for J; bases not matched to a gene: 7. The CDR3 length is 14 residues. Germline loops: CDR1 DFQATT, CDR2 SNEGSKA (reference sequence).

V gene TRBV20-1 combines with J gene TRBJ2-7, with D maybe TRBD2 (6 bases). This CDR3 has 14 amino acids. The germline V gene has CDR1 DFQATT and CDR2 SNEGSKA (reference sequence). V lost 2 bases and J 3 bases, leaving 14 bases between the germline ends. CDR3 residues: CSARKLAPNYEQYF. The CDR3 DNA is TGCAGTGCTAGAAAACTAGCCCCAAACTACGAGCAGTACTTC.

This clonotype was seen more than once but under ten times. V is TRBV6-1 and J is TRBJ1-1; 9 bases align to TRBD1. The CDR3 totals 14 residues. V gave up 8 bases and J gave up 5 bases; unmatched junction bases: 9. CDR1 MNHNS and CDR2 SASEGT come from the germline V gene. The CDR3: CASSENRGRTEAFF. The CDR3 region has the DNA TGTGCCAGCTCGGAAAACAGGGGGCGGACTGAAGCTTTCTTT.

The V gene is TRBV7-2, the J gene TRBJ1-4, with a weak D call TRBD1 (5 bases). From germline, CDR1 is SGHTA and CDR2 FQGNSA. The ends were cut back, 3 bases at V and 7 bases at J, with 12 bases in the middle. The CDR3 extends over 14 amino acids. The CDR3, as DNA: TGTGCCAGCAGCTTCGACGCTGGGGCTGAAAAACTGTTTTTT. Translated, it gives CASSFDAGAEKLFF.

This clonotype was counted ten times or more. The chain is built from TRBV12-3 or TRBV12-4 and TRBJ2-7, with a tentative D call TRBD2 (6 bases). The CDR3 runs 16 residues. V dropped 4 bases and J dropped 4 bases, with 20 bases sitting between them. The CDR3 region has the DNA TGTGCCAGCAGTTCCGGGGGTTGGGGGTCGAAATACGAGCAGTACGTC. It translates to CASSSGGWGSKYEQYV.

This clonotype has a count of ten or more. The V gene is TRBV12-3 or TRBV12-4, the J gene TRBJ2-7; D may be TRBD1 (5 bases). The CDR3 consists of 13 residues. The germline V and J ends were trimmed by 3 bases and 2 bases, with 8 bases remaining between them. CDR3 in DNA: TGTGCCAGCAGTTTCTGGGGCGCCTACGAGCAGTACTTC. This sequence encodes CASSFWGAYEQYF.

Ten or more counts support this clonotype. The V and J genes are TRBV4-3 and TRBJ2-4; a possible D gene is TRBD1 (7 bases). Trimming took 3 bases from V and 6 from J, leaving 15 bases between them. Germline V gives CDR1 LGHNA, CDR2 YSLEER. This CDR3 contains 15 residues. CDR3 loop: CASSQHPGGINIQYF. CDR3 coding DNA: TGCGCCAGCAGCCAGCACCCAGGGGGGATAAACATTCAGTACTTC.

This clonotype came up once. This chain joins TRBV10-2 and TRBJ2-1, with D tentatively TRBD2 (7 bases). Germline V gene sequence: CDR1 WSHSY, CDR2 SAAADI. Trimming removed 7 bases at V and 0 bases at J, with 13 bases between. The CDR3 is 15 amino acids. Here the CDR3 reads CASNRASGSYNEQFF. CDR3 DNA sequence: TGCGCCAGCAACAGGGCTAGCGGCTCCTACAATGAGCAGTTCTTC.

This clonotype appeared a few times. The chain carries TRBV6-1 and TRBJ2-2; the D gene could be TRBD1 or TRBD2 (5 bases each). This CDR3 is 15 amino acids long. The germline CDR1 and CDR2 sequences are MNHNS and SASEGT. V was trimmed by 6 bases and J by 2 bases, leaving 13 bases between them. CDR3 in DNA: TGTGCCAGCAGCCCTCGGGACGGAAACACCGGGGAGCTGTTTTTT. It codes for CASSPRDGNTGELFF.

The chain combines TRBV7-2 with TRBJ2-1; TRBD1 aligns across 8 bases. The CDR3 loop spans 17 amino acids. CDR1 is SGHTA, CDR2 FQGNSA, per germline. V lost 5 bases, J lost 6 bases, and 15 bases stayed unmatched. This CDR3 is CASSLNQGAILGNEQFF. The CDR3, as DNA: TGTGCCAGCAGCCTGAATCAGGGGGCGATTCTTGGCAATGAGCAGTTCTTC.

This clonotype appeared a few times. This chain's CDR3 is CATSRAQAYGYTF. Here the CDR3 DNA reads TGTGCCACCAGCAGAGCACAGGCCTATGGCTACACCTTC. This chain uses TRBV15 with TRBJ1-2; TRBD1 is a possible D gene (5 bases). The V and J ends lost 1 base and 4 bases respectively, with 7 bases between them. Germline CDR1 and CDR2: LNHNV and YYDKDF (reference sequence). The CDR3 contains 13 residues. Full variable domain (missing parts from reference TRBV15 and TRBJ1-2): DAMVIQNPRYQVTQFGKPVTLSCSQTLNHNVMYWYQQKSSQAPKLLFHYYDKDFNNEADTPDNFQSRRPNTSFCFLDIRSPGLGDTAMYLCATSRAQAYGYTFGSGTRLTVV.

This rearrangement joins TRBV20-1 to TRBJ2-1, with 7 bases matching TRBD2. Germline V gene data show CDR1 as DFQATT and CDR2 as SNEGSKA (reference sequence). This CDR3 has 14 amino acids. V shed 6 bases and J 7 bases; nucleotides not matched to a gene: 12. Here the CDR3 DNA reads TGCAGTGCCCCGGGACTACCGAATCTTAATGAGCAGTTCTTC. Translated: CSAPGLPNLNEQFF.

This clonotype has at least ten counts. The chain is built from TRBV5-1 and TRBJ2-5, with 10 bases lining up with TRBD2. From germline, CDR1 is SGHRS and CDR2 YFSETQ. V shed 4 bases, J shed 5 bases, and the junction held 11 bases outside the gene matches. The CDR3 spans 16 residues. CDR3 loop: CASSTDSSGGIETQYF. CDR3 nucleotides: TGCGCCAGCAGCACTGACTCTAGCGGGGGAATTGAGACCCAGTACTTC.

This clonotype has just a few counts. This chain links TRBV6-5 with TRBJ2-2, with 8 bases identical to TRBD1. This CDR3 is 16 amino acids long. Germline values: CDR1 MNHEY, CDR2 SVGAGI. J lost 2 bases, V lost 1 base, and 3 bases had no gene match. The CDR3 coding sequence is TGTGCCAGCAGTTACTTGGACAGGGTTAACACCGGGGAGCTGTTTTTT. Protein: CASSYLDRVNTGELFF.

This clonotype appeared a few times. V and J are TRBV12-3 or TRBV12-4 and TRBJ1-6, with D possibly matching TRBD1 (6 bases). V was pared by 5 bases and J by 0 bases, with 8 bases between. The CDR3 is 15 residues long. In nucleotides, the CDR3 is TGTGCCAGCAGTCGACAGGCCTCCTATAATTCACCCCTCCACTTT. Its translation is CASSRQASYNSPLHF.

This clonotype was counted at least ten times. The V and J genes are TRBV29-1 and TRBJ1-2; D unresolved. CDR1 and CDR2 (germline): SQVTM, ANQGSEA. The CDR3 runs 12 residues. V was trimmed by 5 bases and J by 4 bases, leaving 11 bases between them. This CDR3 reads CSVRGQSYGYTF. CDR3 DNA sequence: TGCAGCGTTCGCGGGCAGTCCTATGGCTACACCTTC.

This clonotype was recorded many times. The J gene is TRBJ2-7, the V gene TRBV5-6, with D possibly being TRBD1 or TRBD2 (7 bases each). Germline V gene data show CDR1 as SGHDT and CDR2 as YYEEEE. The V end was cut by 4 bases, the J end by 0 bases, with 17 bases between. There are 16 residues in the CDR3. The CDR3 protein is CASSPKARGGSYEQYV. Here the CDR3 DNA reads TGTGCCAGCAGCCCGAAGGCCAGGGGGGGCTCCTACGAGCAGTACGTC.

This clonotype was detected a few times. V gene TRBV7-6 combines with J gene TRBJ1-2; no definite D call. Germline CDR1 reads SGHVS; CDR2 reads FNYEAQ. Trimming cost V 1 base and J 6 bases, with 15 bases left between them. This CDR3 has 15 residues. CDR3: CASSLGQEGYHGYTF. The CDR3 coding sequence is TGTGCCAGCAGCTTAGGGCAGGAAGGCTATCATGGCTACACCTTC.

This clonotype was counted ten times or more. The CDR3 region has the DNA TGCGCCAGCAGCCAAGACGGCCCTAGCGGGGCCTACGAGCAGTACTTC. Amino acids: CASSQDGPSGAYEQYF. The gene calls are TRBV4-3 and TRBJ2-7, with 9 positions matching TRBD2. CDR3 length: 16 amino acids. With V trimmed by 0 bases and J by 2 bases, 5 bases remained unmatched. Germline CDR1 and CDR2: LGHNA and YSLEER.

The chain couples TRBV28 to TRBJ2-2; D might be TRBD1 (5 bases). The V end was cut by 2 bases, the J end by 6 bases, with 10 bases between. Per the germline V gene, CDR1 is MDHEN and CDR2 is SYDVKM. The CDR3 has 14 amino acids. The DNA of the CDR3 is TGTGCCAGCAGTTTACATCAAGGGGCCGGGGAGCTGTTTTTT. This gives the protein CASSLHQGAGELFF.

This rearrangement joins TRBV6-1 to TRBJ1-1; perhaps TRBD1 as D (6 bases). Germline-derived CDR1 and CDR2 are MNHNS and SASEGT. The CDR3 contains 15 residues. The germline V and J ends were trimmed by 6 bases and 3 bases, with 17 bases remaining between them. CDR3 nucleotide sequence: TGTGCCAGCAGGCCCCAGGGGATTTTGGACACTGAAGCTTTCTTT. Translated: CASRPQGILDTEAFF.